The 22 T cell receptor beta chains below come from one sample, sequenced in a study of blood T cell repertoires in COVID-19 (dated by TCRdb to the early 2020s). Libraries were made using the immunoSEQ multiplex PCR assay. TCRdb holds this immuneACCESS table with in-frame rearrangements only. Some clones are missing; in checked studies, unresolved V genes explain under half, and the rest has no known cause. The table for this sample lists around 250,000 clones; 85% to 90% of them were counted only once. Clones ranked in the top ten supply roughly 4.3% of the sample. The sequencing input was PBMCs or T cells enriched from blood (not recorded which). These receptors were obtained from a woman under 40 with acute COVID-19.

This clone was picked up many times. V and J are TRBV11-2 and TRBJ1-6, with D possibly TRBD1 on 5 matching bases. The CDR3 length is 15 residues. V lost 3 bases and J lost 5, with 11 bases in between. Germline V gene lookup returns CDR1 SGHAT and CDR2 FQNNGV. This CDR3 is CASSFDSLNNSPLHF. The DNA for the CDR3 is TGTGCCAGCAGCTTTGACAGCCTAAATAATTCACCCCTCCACTTT.

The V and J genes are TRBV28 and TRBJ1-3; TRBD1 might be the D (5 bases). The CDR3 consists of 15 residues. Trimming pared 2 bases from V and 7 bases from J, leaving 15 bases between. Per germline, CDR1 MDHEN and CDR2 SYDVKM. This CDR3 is CASSLEGLVGNTIYF. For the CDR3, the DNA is TGTGCCAGCAGTTTAGAGGGACTGGTGGGCAACACCATATATTTT.

The CDR3 spells CSVDHREEWYNEQFF. The CDR3 coding sequence is TGCAGCGTTGATCACAGGGAAGAATGGTACAATGAGCAGTTCTTC. This rearrangement joins TRBV29-1 to TRBJ2-1; perhaps TRBD1 as D (6 bases). The V and J ends lost 3 bases and 4 bases respectively, with 16 bases between them. The CDR3 is 15 residues long. The germline gives CDR1 SQVTM, CDR2 ANQGSEA.

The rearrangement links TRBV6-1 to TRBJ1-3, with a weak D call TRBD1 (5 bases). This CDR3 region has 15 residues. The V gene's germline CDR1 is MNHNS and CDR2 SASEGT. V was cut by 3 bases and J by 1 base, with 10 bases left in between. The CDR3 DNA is TGTGCCAGCAGTGATTCCACAGGTTCTGGAAACACCATATATTTT. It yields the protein CASSDSTGSGNTIYF.

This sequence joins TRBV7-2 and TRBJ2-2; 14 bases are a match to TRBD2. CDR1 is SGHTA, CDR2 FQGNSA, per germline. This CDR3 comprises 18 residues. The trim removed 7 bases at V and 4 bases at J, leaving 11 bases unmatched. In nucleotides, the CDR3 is TGTGCCAGCATCCTCCTAGGGACTAGCGGGAGTTTCACCGGGGAGCTGTTTTTT. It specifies CASILLGTSGSFTGELFF.

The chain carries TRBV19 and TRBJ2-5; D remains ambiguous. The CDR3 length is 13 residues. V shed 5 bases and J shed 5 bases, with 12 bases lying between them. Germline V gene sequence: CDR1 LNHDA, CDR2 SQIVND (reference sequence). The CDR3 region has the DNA TGTGCCAGTAGTTCTCAAGCCCGGGAGACCCAGTACTTC. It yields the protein CASSSQARETQYF.

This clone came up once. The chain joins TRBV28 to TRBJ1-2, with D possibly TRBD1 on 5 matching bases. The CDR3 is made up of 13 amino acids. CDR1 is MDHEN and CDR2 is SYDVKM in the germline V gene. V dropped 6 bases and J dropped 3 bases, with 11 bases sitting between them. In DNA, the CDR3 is TGTGCCAGCAGAACGACAGCCTACTATGGCTACACCTTC. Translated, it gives CASRTTAYYGYTF.

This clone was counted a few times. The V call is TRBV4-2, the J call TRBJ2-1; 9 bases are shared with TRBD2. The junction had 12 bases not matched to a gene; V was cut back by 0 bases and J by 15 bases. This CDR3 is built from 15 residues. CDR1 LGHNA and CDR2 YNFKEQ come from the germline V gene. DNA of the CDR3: TGTGCCAGCAGCCAAGATAATAGCGGGAGTGCTGTGGCGTTCTTC. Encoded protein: CASSQDNSGSAVAFF.

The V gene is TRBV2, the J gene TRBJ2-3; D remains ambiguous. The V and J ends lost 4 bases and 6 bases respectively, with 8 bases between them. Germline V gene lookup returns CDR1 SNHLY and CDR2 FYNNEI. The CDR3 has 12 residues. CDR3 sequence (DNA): TGTGCCAGCAGTGTGAGTCCGGATACGCAGTATTTT. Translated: CASSVSPDTQYF.

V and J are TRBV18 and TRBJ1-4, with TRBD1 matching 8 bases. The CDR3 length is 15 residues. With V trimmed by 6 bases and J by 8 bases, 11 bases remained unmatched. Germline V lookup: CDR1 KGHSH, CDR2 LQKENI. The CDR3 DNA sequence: TGTGCCAGCTCTTCGAAGACAGGGGTCGTCGAAAAACTGTTTTTT. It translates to CASSSKTGVVEKLFF. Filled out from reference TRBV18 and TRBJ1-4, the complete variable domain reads NAGVMQNPRHLVRRRGQEARLRCSPMKGHSHVYWYRQLPEEGLKFMVYLQKENIIDESGMPKERFSAEFPKEGPSILRIQQVVRGDSAAYFCASSSKTGVVEKLFFGSGTQLSVL.

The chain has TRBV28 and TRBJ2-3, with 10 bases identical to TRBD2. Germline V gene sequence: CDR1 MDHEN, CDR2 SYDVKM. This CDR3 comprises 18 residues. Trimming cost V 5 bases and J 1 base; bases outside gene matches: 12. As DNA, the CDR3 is TGTGCCAGCAGTCTTAGCGGGAGGCCCGGGGTGGGCACAGATACGCAGTATTTT. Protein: CASSLSGRPGVGTDTQYF.

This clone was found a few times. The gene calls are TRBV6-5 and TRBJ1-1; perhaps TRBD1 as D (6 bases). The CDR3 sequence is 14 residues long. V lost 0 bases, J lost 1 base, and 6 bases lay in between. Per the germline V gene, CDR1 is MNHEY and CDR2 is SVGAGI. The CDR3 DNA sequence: TGTGCCAGCAGTTACTCACAGGGGAACACTGAAGCTTTCTTT. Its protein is CASSYSQGNTEAFF.

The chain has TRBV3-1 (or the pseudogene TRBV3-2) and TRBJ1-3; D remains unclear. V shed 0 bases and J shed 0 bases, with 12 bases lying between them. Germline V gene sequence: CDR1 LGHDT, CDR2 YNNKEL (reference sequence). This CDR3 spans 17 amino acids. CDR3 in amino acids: CASSQEVGSVSGNTIYF. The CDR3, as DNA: TGTGCCAGCAGCCAAGAGGTGGGCAGTGTCTCTGGAAACACCATATATTTT.

The CDR3 DNA sequence: TGCAGCGTTGAAGATTTGGGCCAGGGGGATCGCGAGCAGTACTTC. Encoded protein: CSVEDLGQGDREQYF. The rearrangement uses TRBV29-1 and TRBJ2-7, with 7 nucleotides matching TRBD1. V gave up 0 bases and J gave up 6 bases; unmatched junction bases: 11. The CDR3 sequence is 15 residues long. Germline values: CDR1 SQVTM, CDR2 ANQGSEA.

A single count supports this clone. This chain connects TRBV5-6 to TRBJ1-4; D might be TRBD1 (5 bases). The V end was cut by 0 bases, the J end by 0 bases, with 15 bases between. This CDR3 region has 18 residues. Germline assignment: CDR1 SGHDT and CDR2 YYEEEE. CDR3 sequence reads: CASSLDQGLTTTNEKLFF. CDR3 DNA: TGTGCCAGCAGCTTGGATCAGGGTCTGACCACAACTAATGAAAAACTGTTTTTT.

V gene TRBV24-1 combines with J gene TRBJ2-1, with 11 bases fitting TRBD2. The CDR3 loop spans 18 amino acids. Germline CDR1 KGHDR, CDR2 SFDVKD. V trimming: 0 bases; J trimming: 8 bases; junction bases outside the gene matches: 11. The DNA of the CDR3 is TGTGCCACCAGTGATTTGCCCCGAACTAGCGGGAGTAGATATGAGCAGTTCTTC. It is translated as CATSDLPRTSGSRYEQFF.

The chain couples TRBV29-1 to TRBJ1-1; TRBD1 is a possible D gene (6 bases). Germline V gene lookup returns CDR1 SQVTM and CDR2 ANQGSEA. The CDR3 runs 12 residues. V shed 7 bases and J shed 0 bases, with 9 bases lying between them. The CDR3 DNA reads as TGCAGCGCTCAGGGGTTGAACACTGAAGCTTTCTTT. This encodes CSAQGLNTEAFF.

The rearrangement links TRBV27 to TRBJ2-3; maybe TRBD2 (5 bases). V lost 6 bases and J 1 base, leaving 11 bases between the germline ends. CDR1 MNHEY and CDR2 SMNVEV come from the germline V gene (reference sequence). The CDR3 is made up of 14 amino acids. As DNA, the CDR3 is TGTGCCAGCAGCCCTGGGAGCGGCACAGATACGCAGTATTTT. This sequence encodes CASSPGSGTDTQYF.

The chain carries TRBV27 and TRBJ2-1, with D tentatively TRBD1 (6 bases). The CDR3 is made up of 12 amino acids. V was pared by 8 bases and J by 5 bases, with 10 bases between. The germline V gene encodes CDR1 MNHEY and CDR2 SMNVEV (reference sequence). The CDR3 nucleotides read TGTGCCAGCTGGGGGCCGGACAATGAGCAGTTCTTC. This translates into CASWGPDNEQFF.

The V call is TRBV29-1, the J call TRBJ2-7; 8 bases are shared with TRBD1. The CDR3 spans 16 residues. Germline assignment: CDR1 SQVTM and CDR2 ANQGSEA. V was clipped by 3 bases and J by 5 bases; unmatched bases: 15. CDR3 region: CSVERGWEQGVHEQYF. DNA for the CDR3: TGCAGCGTTGAGCGTGGGTGGGAACAGGGGGTTCACGAGCAGTACTTC.

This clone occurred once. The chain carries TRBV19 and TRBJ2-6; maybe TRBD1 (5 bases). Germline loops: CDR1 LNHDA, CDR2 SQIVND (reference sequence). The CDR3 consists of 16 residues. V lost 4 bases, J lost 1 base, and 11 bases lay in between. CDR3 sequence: CASSTSGKSGANVLTF. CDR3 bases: TGTGCCAGTAGTACTTCAGGGAAGTCTGGGGCCAACGTCCTGACTTTC.

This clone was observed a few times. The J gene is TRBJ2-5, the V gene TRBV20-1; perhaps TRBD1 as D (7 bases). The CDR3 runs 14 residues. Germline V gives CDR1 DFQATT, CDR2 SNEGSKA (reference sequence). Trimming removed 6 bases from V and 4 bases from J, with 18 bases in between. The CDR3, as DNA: TGCAGTGCCAGTCAGGGGGGTACCTTAGAGACCCAGTACTTC. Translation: CSASQGGTLETQYF.